A single sample is the source of the 14 T cell receptor beta chains below, sequenced in a study of T cell responses to AZD1222 COVID-19 vaccine. Sequencing was performed with immunoSEQ multiplex PCR; in TCRdb, only in-frame clones are kept and a portion is missing. This table holds roughly 100,000 clones, roughly 91% found once. The material was peripheral blood, obtained 28 days after the second AZD1222 dose. These receptors came from an adult who received the AZD1222 COVID-19 vaccine.

V is TRBV7-3 and J is TRBJ2-3; tentatively, D is TRBD1 or TRBD2 (5 bases each). The length of the CDR3 is 15 residues. The germline V gene encodes CDR1 SGHTA and CDR2 FQGTGA. Trimming left V 2 bases short and J 0 bases short, with 9 bases between. The CDR3 spells CASSLYRTSTDTQYF. CDR3 bases: TGTGCCAGCAGCTTATACAGGACTAGCACAGATACGCAGTATTTT.

J is TRBJ2-5 and V is TRBV7-3; D not resolved. The length of the CDR3 is 13 residues. Germline V gene sequence: CDR1 SGHTA, CDR2 FQGTGA. V was trimmed by 4 bases and J by 2 bases, leaving 8 bases between them. The CDR3: CASSSDVQETQYF. The CDR3 DNA is TGTGCCAGCAGCTCGGACGTACAAGAGACCCAGTACTTC.

The rearrangement uses TRBV10-2 and TRBJ1-2, with 9 bases matching TRBD1. Germline V CDR1 and CDR2: WSHSY, SAAADI. With V trimmed by 7 bases and J by 2 bases, 5 bases remained unmatched. The CDR3 sequence is 14 residues long. DNA of the CDR3: TGCGCCAGCACTGGGACAGGGAGAAACTATGGCTACACCTTC. Translated: CASTGTGRNYGYTF.

The chain links TRBV4-2 to TRBJ2-7; no definite D call. CDR3 length: 14 amino acids. Trimming stripped 0 bases from V and 1 base from J, with 7 bases between. Germline V lookup: CDR1 LGHNA, CDR2 YNFKEQ. For the CDR3, the DNA is TGTGCCAGCAGCCAAGAGTACAGATCCTACGAGCAGTACTTC. This sequence encodes CASSQEYRSYEQYF.

The CDR3 DNA is TGTGCCAGCAGCTTCCTAGCGGGGGGGTCCACAGATACGCAGTATTTT. It yields the protein CASSFLAGGSTDTQYF. The chain employs TRBV7-6 and TRBJ2-3, with TRBD2 matching 12 bases. CDR1 SGHVS and CDR2 FNYEAQ come from the germline V gene. The CDR3 runs to 16 residues. Trimming removed 3 bases from V and 2 bases from J; junction bases left unmatched: 3.

The chain employs TRBV14 and TRBJ2-1, with 8 bases aligning to TRBD2. Germline assignment: CDR1 SGHDN and CDR2 FVKESK. This CDR3 has 16 residues. V shed 5 bases and J 4 bases; nucleotides not matched to a gene: 10. This CDR3 is CASSKRSTSAYNEQFF. CDR3 DNA sequence: TGTGCCAGCAGCAAACGATCGACTAGCGCGTACAATGAGCAGTTCTTC.

This clone was recorded only once. This chain links TRBV7-3 with TRBJ2-6, with unresolved D. The V gene's germline CDR1 is SGHTA and CDR2 FQGTGA. V was pared by 3 bases and J by 0 bases, with 6 bases between. The CDR3 is 15 amino acids. CDR3 residues: CASSLWASGANVLTF. CDR3 sequence (DNA): TGTGCCAGCAGCTTGTGGGCCTCTGGGGCCAACGTCCTGACTTTC.

This sequence joins TRBV5-6 and TRBJ2-1; D not resolved. CDR3 length: 12 amino acids. CDR1 SGHDT and CDR2 YYEEEE come from the germline V gene. The V and J ends lost 5 bases and 10 bases respectively, with 13 bases between them. In nucleotides, the CDR3 is TGTGCCAGCAGGTTGAGTGGGGTCGAGCAGTTCTTC. Its protein is CASRLSGVEQFF.

This sequence joins TRBV4-3 and TRBJ1-4; the D is unclear. Germline V gives CDR1 LGHNA, CDR2 YSLEER. The CDR3 has 13 residues. V was cut by 4 bases and J by 7 bases, with 10 bases left in between. CDR3 DNA: TGCGCCAGCAGCCTAAGGATGGGTGAAAAACTGTTTTTT. It yields the protein CASSLRMGEKLFF.

CDR3 residues: CASRTNSGGGETQYF. The CDR3, as DNA: TGTGCCAGCAGGACCAATAGCGGGGGGGGCGAGACCCAGTACTTC. This chain links TRBV6-5 with TRBJ2-5; 11 nucleotides align to TRBD2. The V segment lost 6 bases and the J segment 5 bases; nucleotides outside the gene matches: 8. The CDR3 extends over 15 amino acids. Germline V gene lookup returns CDR1 MNHEY and CDR2 SVGAGI.

This sequence joins TRBV3-1 (or the pseudogene TRBV3-2) and TRBJ2-7; TRBD1 agrees at 9 bases. This CDR3 spans 15 amino acids. V was clipped by 4 bases and J by 2 bases; unmatched bases: 6. CDR1 and CDR2 (germline): LGHDT, YNNKEL (reference sequence). This chain's CDR3 is CASSLRGTGTYEQYF. The CDR3, as DNA: TGTGCCAGCAGCCTACGAGGGACAGGGACCTACGAGCAGTACTTC.

This clone was seen a single time. This chain uses TRBV19 with TRBJ1-2, with TRBD1 as a possible D gene (5 bases). Germline loops: CDR1 LNHDA, CDR2 SQIVND (reference sequence). This CDR3 contains 12 residues. Between the trimmed V and J ends, which lost 5 bases and 2 bases, there was a span of 6 bases. CDR3 in amino acids: CASSWGNYGYTF. The CDR3 bases are TGTGCCAGTAGTTGGGGGAACTATGGCTACACCTTC.

This clone was observed a handful of times. The chain uses TRBV27 and TRBJ2-2, with a weak D call TRBD2 (5 bases). Germline V gene sequence: CDR1 MNHEY, CDR2 SMNVEV (reference sequence). Trimming shortened V by 3 bases and J by 7 bases, and 12 bases separated the two germline ends. The CDR3 has 14 amino acids. The CDR3, as DNA: TGTGCCAGCAGTTTGAACGGCGGAGGCGGGGAGCTGTTTTTT. Amino acids: CASSLNGGGGELFF.

The chain links TRBV11-2 to TRBJ2-1; 16 bases agree with TRBD2. CDR1 is SGHAT and CDR2 is FQNNGV in the germline V gene. V shed 5 bases, J shed 9 bases, and the junction held 7 bases outside the gene matches. The CDR3 spans 16 residues. The CDR3 coding sequence is TGTGCCAGCAGCAATCCGGGACTAGCGGGGGGGCTTGAGCAGTTCTTC. Amino acid sequence: CASSNPGLAGGLEQFF.